This T cell receptor (beta chain) was captured by sequencing in a study of T cell repertoires in cytomegalovirus infection. Study context: Well-studied HLA-B-restricted epitopes and recently identified HLA-C-restricted epitopes of CMV were both used in the study. Based on public TCR beta signatures, there were indications of CMV infection and of a matching HLA type. Findings of the study overall: HLA-C-restricted CMV-specific TCR beta clonotypes were dominant in the ex vivo response.

To note about this clonotype: Its target is unknown.

This CDR3 has 19 residues. The V gene's germline CDR1 is MNHEY and CDR2 SMNVEV (reference sequence). V shed 0 bases and J shed 1 base, with 19 bases lying between them. Each CDR3 protein is one row after TCRdb ran MiXCR on the reads. The table lists 340,000 or so distinct CDR3 sequences, roughly 25% of them singletons. This receptor was identified in a human donor in good health (CMV status not recorded). Some clones in this sample may be carry-over from other donors' samples. This sequence joins TRBV27 and TRBJ2-1; D unresolved. This material consisted of cultured PBMCs, taken from culture after CMV antigen stimulation. The CDR3 DNA reads as TGTGCCAGCAGTTTATCGTCCAGCTCCTACGTCAAATCCTACAATGAGCAGTTCTTC. Protein product: CASSLSSSSYVKSYNEQFF.